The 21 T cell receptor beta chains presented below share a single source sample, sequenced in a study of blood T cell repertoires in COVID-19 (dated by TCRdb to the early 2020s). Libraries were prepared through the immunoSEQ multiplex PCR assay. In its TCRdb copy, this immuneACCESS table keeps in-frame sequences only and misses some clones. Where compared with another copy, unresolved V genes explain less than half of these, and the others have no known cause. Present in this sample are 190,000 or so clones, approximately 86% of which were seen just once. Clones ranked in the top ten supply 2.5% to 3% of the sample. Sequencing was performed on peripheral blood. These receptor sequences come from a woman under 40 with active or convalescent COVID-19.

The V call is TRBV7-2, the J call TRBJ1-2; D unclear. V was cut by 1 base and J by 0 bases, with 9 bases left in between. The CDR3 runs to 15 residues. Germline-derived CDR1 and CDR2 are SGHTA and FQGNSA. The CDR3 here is CASSLDLASNYGYTF. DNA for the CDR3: TGTGCCAGCAGCTTAGATCTGGCCTCTAACTATGGCTACACCTTC.

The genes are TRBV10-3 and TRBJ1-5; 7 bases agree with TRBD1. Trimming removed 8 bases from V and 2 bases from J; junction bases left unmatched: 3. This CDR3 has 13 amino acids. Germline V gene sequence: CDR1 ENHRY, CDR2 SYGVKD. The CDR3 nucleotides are TGTGCCATCGGCGACAGGGGCAATCAGCCCCAGCATTTT. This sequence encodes CAIGDRGNQPQHF.

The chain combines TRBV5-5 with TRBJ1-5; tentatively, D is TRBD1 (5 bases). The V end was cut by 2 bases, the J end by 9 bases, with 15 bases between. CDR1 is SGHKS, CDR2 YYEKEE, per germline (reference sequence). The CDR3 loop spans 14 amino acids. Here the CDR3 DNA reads TGTGCCAGCAGCTTTGACCTGGAGGGGTTGCCCCAGCATTTT. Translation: CASSFDLEGLPQHF. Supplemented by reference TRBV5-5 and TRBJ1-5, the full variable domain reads DAGVTQSPTHLIKTRGQQVTLRCSPISGHKSVSWYQQVLGQGPQFIFQYYEKEERGRGNFPDRFSARQFPNYSSELNVNALLLGDSALYLCASSFDLEGLPQHFGDGTRLSIL.

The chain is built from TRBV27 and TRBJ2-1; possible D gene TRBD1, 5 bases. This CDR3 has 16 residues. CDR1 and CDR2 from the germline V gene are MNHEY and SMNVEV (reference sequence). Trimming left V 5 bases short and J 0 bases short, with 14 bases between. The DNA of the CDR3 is TGTGCCAGCAGTAACCGAGCTGGGGCCTCCTACAATGAGCAGTTCTTC. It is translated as CASSNRAGASYNEQFF.

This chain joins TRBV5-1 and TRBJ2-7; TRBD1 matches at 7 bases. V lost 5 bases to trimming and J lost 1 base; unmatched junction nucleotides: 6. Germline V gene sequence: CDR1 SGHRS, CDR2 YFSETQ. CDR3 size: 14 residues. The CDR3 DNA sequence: TGCGCCAGCAGAACAGGGGATTTTTCCTACGAGCAGTACTTC. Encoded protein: CASRTGDFSYEQYF.

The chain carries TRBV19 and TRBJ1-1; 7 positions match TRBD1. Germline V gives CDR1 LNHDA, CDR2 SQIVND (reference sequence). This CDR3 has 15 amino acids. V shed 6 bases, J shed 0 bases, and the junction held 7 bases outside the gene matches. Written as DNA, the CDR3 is TGTGCCAGTAGGCCCTCGGGGACAGTGAACACTGAAGCTTTCTTT. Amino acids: CASRPSGTVNTEAFF.

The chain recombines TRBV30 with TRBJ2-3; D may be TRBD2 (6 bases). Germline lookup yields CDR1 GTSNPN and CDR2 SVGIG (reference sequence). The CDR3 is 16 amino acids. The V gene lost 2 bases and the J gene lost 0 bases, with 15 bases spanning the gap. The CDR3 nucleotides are TGTGCCTGGAGTCATGGGGGGAGCCTAAGCACAGATACGCAGTATTTT. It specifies CAWSHGGSLSTDTQYF.

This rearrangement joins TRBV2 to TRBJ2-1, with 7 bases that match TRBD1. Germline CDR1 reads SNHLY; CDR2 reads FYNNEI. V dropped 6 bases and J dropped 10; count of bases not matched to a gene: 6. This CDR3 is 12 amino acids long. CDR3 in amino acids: CASSYRGGEQFF. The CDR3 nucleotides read TGTGCCAGCAGCTACAGGGGTGGGGAGCAGTTCTTC.

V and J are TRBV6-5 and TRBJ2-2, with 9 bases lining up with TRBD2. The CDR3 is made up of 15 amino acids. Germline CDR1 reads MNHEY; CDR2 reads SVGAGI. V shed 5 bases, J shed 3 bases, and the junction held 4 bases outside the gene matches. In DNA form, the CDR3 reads TGTGCCAGCAGTACCATAGCGGGAGACACCGGGGAGCTGTTTTTT. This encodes CASSTIAGDTGELFF.

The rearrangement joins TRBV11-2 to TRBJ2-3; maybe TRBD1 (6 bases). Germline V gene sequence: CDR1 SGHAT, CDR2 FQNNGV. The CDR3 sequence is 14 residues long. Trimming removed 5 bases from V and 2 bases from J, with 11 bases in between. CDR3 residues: CASSARTVTDTQYF. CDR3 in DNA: TGTGCCAGCAGCGCCCGGACAGTCACAGATACGCAGTATTTT.

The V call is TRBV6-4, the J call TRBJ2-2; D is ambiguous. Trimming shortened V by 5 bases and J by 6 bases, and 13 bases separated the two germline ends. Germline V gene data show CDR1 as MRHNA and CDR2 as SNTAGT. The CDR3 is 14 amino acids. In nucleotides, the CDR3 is TGTGCCAGCAGTTTCTCAGGTGTCCCCGGGGAGCTGTTTTTT. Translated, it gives CASSFSGVPGELFF.

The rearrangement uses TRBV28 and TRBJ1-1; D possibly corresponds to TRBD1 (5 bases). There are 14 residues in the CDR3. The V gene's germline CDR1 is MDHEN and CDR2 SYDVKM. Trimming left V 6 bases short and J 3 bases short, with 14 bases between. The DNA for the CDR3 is TGTGCCAGCAGACAACACCAGGGTTACACTGAAGCTTTCTTT. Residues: CASRQHQGYTEAFF.

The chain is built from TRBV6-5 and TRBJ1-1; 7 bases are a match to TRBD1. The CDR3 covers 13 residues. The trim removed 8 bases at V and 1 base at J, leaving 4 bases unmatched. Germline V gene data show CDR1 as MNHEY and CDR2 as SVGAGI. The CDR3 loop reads CASLGQANTEAFF. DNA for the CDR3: TGTGCCAGCCTTGGACAGGCGAACACTGAAGCTTTCTTT.

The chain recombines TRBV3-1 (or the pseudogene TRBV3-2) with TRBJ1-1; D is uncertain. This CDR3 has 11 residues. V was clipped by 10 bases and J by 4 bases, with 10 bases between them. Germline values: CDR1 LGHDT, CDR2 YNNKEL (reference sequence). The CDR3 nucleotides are TGTGCCACCCTAGGAGGCACTGAAGCTTTCTTT. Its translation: CATLGGTEAFF.

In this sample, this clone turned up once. The DNA of the CDR3 is TGTGCCAGCAGCTTCCTGGTTAGCTCCTACGAGCAGTACTTC. Translated, it gives CASSFLVSSYEQYF. The chain links TRBV11-2 to TRBJ2-7; no clear D. Trimming stripped 3 bases from V and 0 bases from J, with 9 bases between. Looked up from germline, CDR1 is SGHAT and CDR2 is FQNNGV. This CDR3 is 14 amino acids long.

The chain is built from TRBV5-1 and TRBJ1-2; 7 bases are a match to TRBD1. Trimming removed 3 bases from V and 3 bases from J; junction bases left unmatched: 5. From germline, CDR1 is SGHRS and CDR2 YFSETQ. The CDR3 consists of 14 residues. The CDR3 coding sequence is TGCGCCAGCAGCTGGCAGGGGGAAGACTATGGCTACACCTTC. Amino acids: CASSWQGEDYGYTF. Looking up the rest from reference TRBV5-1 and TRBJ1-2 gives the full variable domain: KAGVTQTPRYLIKTRGQQVTLSCSPISGHRSVSWYQQTPGQGLQFLFEYFSETQRNKGNFPGRFSGRQFSNSRSEMNVSTLELGDSALYLCASSWQGEDYGYTFGSGTRLTVV.

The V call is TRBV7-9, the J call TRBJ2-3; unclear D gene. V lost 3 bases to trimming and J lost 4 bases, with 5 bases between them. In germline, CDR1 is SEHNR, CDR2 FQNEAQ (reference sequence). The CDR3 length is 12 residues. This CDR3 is CASSFSPDTQYF. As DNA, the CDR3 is TGTGCCAGCAGCTTTAGCCCAGATACGCAGTATTTT.

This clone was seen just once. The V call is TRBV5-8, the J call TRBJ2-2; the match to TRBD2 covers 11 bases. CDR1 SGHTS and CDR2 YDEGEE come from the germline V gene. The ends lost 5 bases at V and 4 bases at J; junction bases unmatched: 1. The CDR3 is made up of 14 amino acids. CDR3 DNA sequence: TGTGCCAGCAGACTAGCGGGAGTCACCGGGGAGCTGTTTTTT. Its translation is CASRLAGVTGELFF.

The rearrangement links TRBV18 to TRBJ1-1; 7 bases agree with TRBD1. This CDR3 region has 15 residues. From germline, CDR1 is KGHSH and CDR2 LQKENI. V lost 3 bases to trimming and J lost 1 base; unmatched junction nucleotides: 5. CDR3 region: CASSPRTGTNTEAFF. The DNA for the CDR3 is TGTGCCAGCTCACCCAGGACAGGTACGAACACTGAAGCTTTCTTT.

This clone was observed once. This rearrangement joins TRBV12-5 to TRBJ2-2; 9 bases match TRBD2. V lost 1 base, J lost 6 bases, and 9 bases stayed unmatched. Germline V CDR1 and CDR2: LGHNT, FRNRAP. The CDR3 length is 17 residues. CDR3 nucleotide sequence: TGTGCTAGTGGTTTGGCACTCGGCGGGAGGGGAGCCGGGGAGCTGTTTTTT. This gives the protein CASGLALGGRGAGELFF.

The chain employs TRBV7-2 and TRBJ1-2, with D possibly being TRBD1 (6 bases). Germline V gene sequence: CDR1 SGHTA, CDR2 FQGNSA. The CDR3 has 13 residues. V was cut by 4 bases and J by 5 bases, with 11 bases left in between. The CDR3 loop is CASSSTGLYGYTF. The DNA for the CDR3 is TGTGCCAGCAGCTCGACAGGTCTATATGGCTACACCTTC.